This T cell receptor (beta chain) was retrieved from a study of OX40 agonist ivuxolimab in advanced cancers. Study-level information: Dose-escalation patients' cancers were hepatocellular carcinoma, melanoma, renal cell or head and neck cancer. Study results and caveats: The study found among the lowest clonal expansion in partial responders at 0.1-3.0 mg/kg. In general, CD8+ T cells held more expanded clones than CD4+ did, on average.

With respect to this clone: As yet, its antigen is unknown.

After removal of 5 bases from V and 5 bases from J, the junction contained 9 bases not matched to a gene. The CDR3 spans 15 residues. Germline assignment: CDR1 SGHVS and CDR2 FNYEAQ. Sequenced by immunoSEQ multiplex PCR; TCRdb stores in-frame clones only, minus some. The profile covers around 95,000 clones, with roughly 88% appearing a single time and roughly 0.75% taken by the ten largest. V and J are TRBV7-6 and TRBJ2-3; 8 nucleotides agree with TRBD2. The source is an adult with an advanced solid tumor such as melanoma, head and neck, liver or kidney cancer. Sequences were derived from CD4+ or CD8+ T cells sorted from blood, sampled in a trial of the OX40 agonist ivuxolimab. The CDR3, as DNA: TGTGCCAGCAGCATTCAACTAGCGGTAGGAGATACGCAGTATTTT. It yields the protein CASSIQLAVGDTQYF.